One sample yielded the 18 T cell receptor beta chains listed below, sequenced in a study of CD8+ T cells in alopecia areata. The authors extracted RNA and reverse transcribed it into cDNA as the sequencing template. Produced via immunoSEQ multiplex PCR; TCRdb's table is partial and in-frame only. The sample lists about 97,000 clones, roughly two fifths occurring once. The sequencing input was CD4+ T cells sorted from blood. Receptors were obtained from a human donor with alopecia areata.

The chain links TRBV4-1 to TRBJ2-6, with 9 nucleotides matching TRBD1. Germline V gene lookup returns CDR1 MGHRA and CDR2 YSYEKL. The length of the CDR3 is 18 residues. V shed 4 bases and J 3 bases; nucleotides not matched to a gene: 10. The CDR3 sequence: CASSPGQGKPLGANVLTF. In DNA form, the CDR3 reads TGCGCCAGCAGCCCAGGACAGGGGAAGCCTCTTGGGGCCAACGTCCTGACTTTC.

This clone was seen a handful of times. The chain employs TRBV5-1 and TRBJ2-1, with 7 bases identical to TRBD2. The J segment lost 8 bases and the V segment lost 2 bases, leaving 4 bases of the junction unmatched. CDR1 and CDR2 from the germline V gene are SGHRS and YFSETQ. CDR3 length: 13 amino acids. The CDR3, as DNA: TGCGCCAGCAGCTTCGGCGGGAGCGATGAGCAGTTCTTC. It specifies CASSFGGSDEQFF.

This clone was detected only a few times. This sequence joins TRBV5-1 and TRBJ2-1, with D uncertain. This CDR3 comprises 15 residues. Trimming shortened V by 0 bases and J by 0 bases, and 7 bases separated the two germline ends. The germline V gene encodes CDR1 SGHRS and CDR2 YFSETQ. This chain's CDR3 is CASSLEMSSYNEQFF. As DNA, the CDR3 is TGCGCCAGCAGCTTGGAGATGAGCTCCTACAATGAGCAGTTCTTC.

The V gene is TRBV5-4, the J gene TRBJ2-1; TRBD2 agrees at 8 bases. CDR3 size: 15 residues. CDR1 is SGHNT, CDR2 YYREEE, per germline (reference sequence). After removal of 0 bases from V and 9 bases from J, the junction contained 8 bases not matched to a gene. The CDR3 coding sequence is TGTGCCAGCAGCTTGGTTAGCGGGGCCCTCGGTGAGCAGTTCTTC. Translation: CASSLVSGALGEQFF.

The rearrangement joins TRBV2 to TRBJ2-1, with TRBD2 identical over 7 bases. V lost 0 bases to trimming and J lost 9 bases; unmatched junction nucleotides: 11. The CDR3 contains 16 residues. Germline V lookup: CDR1 SNHLY, CDR2 FYNNEI. CDR3 in amino acids: CASSEALRTSGSEQFF. The CDR3 region has the DNA TGTGCCAGCAGTGAAGCGCTTCGGACTAGTGGTAGTGAGCAGTTCTTC.

This clone was found once. This chain joins TRBV6-5 and TRBJ2-5, with D maybe TRBD2 (5 bases). This CDR3 is 13 amino acids long. V was clipped by 7 bases and J by 5 bases, with 14 bases between them. CDR1 is MNHEY and CDR2 is SVGAGI in the germline V gene. The DNA of the CDR3 is TGTGCCAGCACAACACTAGGTTGGGAGACCCAGTACTTC. It translates to CASTTLGWETQYF.

The chain joins TRBV29-1 to TRBJ2-7, with 10 nucleotides matching TRBD1. This CDR3 has 14 residues. V dropped 6 bases and J dropped 4; count of bases not matched to a gene: 9. Germline V gene lookup returns CDR1 SQVTM and CDR2 ANQGSEA. The CDR3 sequence: CSVGRTGGDYEQYF. In DNA form, the CDR3 reads TGCAGCGTGGGACGGACAGGGGGTGATTACGAGCAGTACTTC.

J is TRBJ2-5 and V is TRBV6-5, with D maybe TRBD1 (7 bases). Per germline, CDR1 MNHEY and CDR2 SVGAGI. The CDR3 covers 13 residues. The V and J ends lost 8 bases and 8 bases respectively, with 18 bases between them. This CDR3 reads CASGNRGGITQYF. CDR3 sequence (DNA): TGTGCCAGCGGTAACAGGGGCGGGATAACCCAGTACTTC.

This clone came up once. This sequence joins TRBV13 and TRBJ1-2, with 9 positions matching TRBD1. The J segment lost 7 bases and the V segment lost 5 bases, leaving 8 bases of the junction unmatched. Germline V gene sequence: CDR1 PRHDT, CDR2 FYEKMQ (reference sequence). The CDR3 is 14 amino acids. CDR3 amino acids: CASSTTGGRGGYTF. The CDR3 DNA sequence: TGTGCCAGCAGCACGACAGGGGGAAGAGGTGGCTACACCTTC. Based on the CDR3 plus reference TRBV13 and TRBJ1-2, the full variable domain is AAGVIQSPRHLIKEKRETATLKCYPIPRHDTVYWYQQGPGQDPQFLISFYEKMQSDKGSIPDRFSAQQFSDYHSELNMSSLELGDSALYFCASSTTGGRGGYTFGSGTRLTVV.

This clone has a handful of counts. V and J are TRBV7-9 and TRBJ1-4; 8 bases map to TRBD1. Germline V gives CDR1 SEHNR, CDR2 FQNEAQ (reference sequence). V trimming: 1 base; J trimming: 7 bases; junction bases outside the gene matches: 8. This CDR3 spans 16 amino acids. The CDR3 spells CASSLVEGTGVEKLFF. CDR3 nucleotide sequence: TGTGCCAGCAGCTTAGTTGAGGGGACAGGTGTTGAAAAACTGTTTTTT.

The chain carries TRBV4-1 and TRBJ1-2; D possibly corresponds to TRBD1 (6 bases). Germline V gene sequence: CDR1 MGHRA, CDR2 YSYEKL. The V end was cut by 4 bases, the J end by 6 bases, with 18 bases between. CDR3 length equals 15 residues. The CDR3 region is CASSRSAQGLDGYTF. CDR3 DNA sequence: TGCGCCAGCAGCCGGAGTGCACAGGGATTGGATGGCTACACCTTC.

The chain links TRBV19 to TRBJ2-2; D is possibly TRBD1 or TRBD2 (5 bases each). V was cut by 7 bases and J by 0 bases, with 12 bases left in between. Germline V CDR1 and CDR2: LNHDA, SQIVND (reference sequence). The CDR3 runs to 15 residues. CDR3 DNA sequence: TGTGCCAGTACGGGACCGATCGCGAACACCGGGGAGCTGTTTTTT. It encodes CASTGPIANTGELFF.

The J gene is TRBJ1-6, the V gene TRBV7-3, with D perhaps TRBD1 (6 bases). The length of the CDR3 is 14 residues. V gave up 5 bases and J gave up 7 bases, with 12 bases separating them. CDR1 SGHTA and CDR2 FQGTGA come from the germline V gene. The CDR3 reads CASSTGQMNSPLHF. In nucleotides, the CDR3 is TGTGCCAGCAGCACTGGACAGATGAATTCACCCCTCCACTTT.

This clone was seen more than once but under ten times. The rearrangement links TRBV5-1 to TRBJ1-1; D might be TRBD1 (6 bases). Looked up from germline, CDR1 is SGHRS and CDR2 is YFSETQ. Trimming cost V 3 bases and J 4 bases, with 13 bases left between them. The CDR3 runs 14 residues. In nucleotides, the CDR3 is TGCGCCAGCAGCTCGACGGGACACAGCACTGAAGCTTTCTTT. The encoded protein is CASSSTGHSTEAFF.

V is TRBV6-6 and J is TRBJ2-7, with a possible D match to TRBD1 (5 bases). This CDR3 has 13 amino acids. V lost 5 bases and J lost 2, with 10 bases in between. CDR1 and CDR2 (germline): MNHNY, SVGAGI (reference sequence). The CDR3 region is CASSPDSTYEQYF. The CDR3 region has the DNA TGTGCCAGCAGTCCCGACAGTACCTACGAGCAGTACTTC.

This clone has only a few counts. V is TRBV5-1 and J is TRBJ1-6; 7 bases fit TRBD1. Germline loops: CDR1 SGHRS, CDR2 YFSETQ. The ends lost 3 bases at V and 7 bases at J; junction bases unmatched: 10. The CDR3 loop spans 16 amino acids. CDR3 loop: CASSWTGQAQNSPLHF. CDR3 DNA: TGCGCCAGCAGCTGGACCGGACAGGCTCAAAATTCACCCCTCCACTTT.

The chain combines TRBV5-6 with TRBJ2-6, with TRBD1 matching over 8 bases. Germline V gives CDR1 SGHDT, CDR2 YYEEEE. The junction had 17 bases not matched to a gene; V was cut back by 4 bases and J by 17 bases. This CDR3 has 15 amino acids. Here the CDR3 DNA reads TGTGCCAGCAGCCTTAACCGGGACAGGACCTGGAGCATGACTTTC. It translates to CASSLNRDRTWSMTF.

There are a few counts of this clone. In nucleotides, the CDR3 is TGCAGCGTTGAGGGGGGCGTCAAAGATACGCAGTATTTT. Protein product: CSVEGGVKDTQYF. The chain uses TRBV29-1 and TRBJ2-3; D may be TRBD1 or TRBD2 (6 bases each). V was shortened by 3 bases and J by 5 bases, with 12 bases between the two germline ends. Per the germline V gene, CDR1 is SQVTM and CDR2 is ANQGSEA. The CDR3 has 13 residues.